What follows are 14 T cell receptor beta chains derived from one specimen sequenced in a study of T cells in Graves' hyperthyroidism and ophthalmopathy. Amplification of TCR beta CDR3 regions was performed using RNA transcripts as template. Primed by the HTBI set, a first-round RT-PCR was run on the TCR CDR3. TCRdb analysed the multiplex PCR reads with MiXCR anew, one entry per CDR3 protein. The data show around 700,000 distinct CDR3 sequences, about 19% seen once. The sample was blood. The receptor set was obtained from a woman aged 45-65 years with Graves' hyperthyroidism that later progressed to Graves' ophthalmopathy.

This clonotype turned up a few times. The gene calls are TRBV15 and TRBJ2-5, with D perhaps TRBD1 or TRBD2 (6 bases each). V was trimmed by 0 bases and J by 5 bases, leaving 13 bases between them. The CDR3 has 15 amino acids. Germline CDR1 reads LNHNV; CDR2 reads YYDKDF (reference sequence). The CDR3 loop is CATSRDGGRDETQYF. CDR3 nucleotides: TGTGCCACCAGCAGAGACGGGGGCAGGGACGAGACCCAGTACTTC.

This chain connects TRBV19 to TRBJ1-2; no clear D gene. From germline, CDR1 is LNHDA and CDR2 SQIVND (reference sequence). There are 14 residues in the CDR3. Deletions cut 6 bases from V and 4 bases from J, with 15 bases between. The CDR3 region is CASSPSQVGYGYTF. CDR3 in DNA: TGTGCCAGTAGCCCAAGCCAGGTCGGCTATGGCTACACCTTC.

The chain has TRBV13 and TRBJ2-5, with D maybe TRBD2 (5 bases). The CDR3 is 13 amino acids. CDR1 is PRHDT, CDR2 FYEKMQ, per germline (reference sequence). The V gene lost 3 bases and the J gene lost 7 bases, with 12 bases spanning the gap. The CDR3 DNA follows: TGTGCCAGCAGCTTGACTACGACTGGGACCCAGTACTTC. This encodes CASSLTTTGTQYF. The full variable domain, its missing parts supplied by reference TRBV13 and TRBJ2-5, is AAGVIQSPRHLIKEKRETATLKCYPIPRHDTVYWYQQGPGQDPQFLISFYEKMQSDKGSIPDRFSAQQFSDYHSELNMSSLELGDSALYFCASSLTTTGTQYFGPGTRLLVL.

This clonotype was recorded at least ten times. The genes are TRBV6-6 and TRBJ1-2, with 8 bases lining up with TRBD1. CDR3 length equals 14 residues. J gave up 6 bases and V 2 bases, and 5 bases lay outside the gene matches. Germline V gene data show CDR1 as MNHNY and CDR2 as SVGAGI (reference sequence). The CDR3 nucleotides are TGTGCCAGCAGTTACGTTTCAGGGGGCGATGGCTACACCTTC. Translated: CASSYVSGGDGYTF.

The chain has TRBV29-1 and TRBJ2-2; no firm D call. The CDR3 runs 13 residues. V was clipped by 3 bases and J by 7 bases, with 12 bases between them. Germline V gene data show CDR1 as SQVTM and CDR2 as ANQGSEA. Written as DNA, the CDR3 is TGCAGCGTTGACATGGGGTTGTACGGGGAGCTGTTTTTT. Amino acid sequence: CSVDMGLYGELFF.

V and J are TRBV27 and TRBJ1-5; D not resolved. The length of the CDR3 is 14 residues. Trimming shortened V by 4 bases and J by 2 bases, and 9 bases separated the two germline ends. Germline assignment: CDR1 MNHEY and CDR2 SMNVEV (reference sequence). The CDR3 DNA is TGTGCCAGCAGTTCCGTGGAGGGCAATCAGCCCCAGCATTTT. Protein: CASSSVEGNQPQHF.

This clonotype came up many times. V and J are TRBV11-2 and TRBJ2-2; weak D call: TRBD2 (6 bases). V was trimmed by 5 bases and J by 4 bases, leaving 20 bases between them. This CDR3 has 17 residues. Germline V lookup: CDR1 SGHAT, CDR2 FQNNGV. The CDR3 nucleotides are TGTGCCAGCAGCCCCAATGGGAGCGGGTGGAGCACCGGGGAGCTGTTTTTT. This encodes CASSPNGSGWSTGELFF.

The rearrangement uses TRBV15 and TRBJ2-3, with 10 bases fitting TRBD1. This CDR3 contains 17 residues. The germline CDR1 and CDR2 sequences are LNHNV and YYDKDF (reference sequence). Germline trimming cut 4 bases from V and 0 bases from J; bases unmatched to any gene: 7. The CDR3 DNA follows: TGTGCCACCAGCACATGGGGACAGGGGCCTAGCACAGATACGCAGTATTTT. It translates to CATSTWGQGPSTDTQYF.

The J gene is TRBJ1-1, the V gene TRBV12-3 or TRBV12-4; weak D call: TRBD1 (6 bases). The CDR3 runs 14 residues. V dropped 5 bases and J dropped 11 bases, with 21 bases sitting between them. This CDR3 is CASSTQGTGTRAFF. The DNA for the CDR3 is TGTGCCAGCAGTACGCAGGGGACCGGGACAAGGGCTTTCTTT.

In regard to this clonotype: This may be a read error, as it is one base from a much larger clone. The CDR3 DNA reads as TGTGTCAGCAGCCAAGAGCTAGCGGGGCCACGGAACACCGGGGAGCTGTTTTTT. It specifies CVSSQELAGPRNTGELFF. This chain connects TRBV3-1 to TRBJ2-2, with 9 bases matching TRBD2. CDR3 length: 18 residues. CDR1 and CDR2 (germline): LGHDT, YNNKEL (reference sequence).

The sample holds a few counts of this clonotype. This chain links TRBV5-1 with TRBJ2-3; no clear D. The CDR3 spans 14 residues. With 0 bases removed from V and 4 bases from J, the gap between germline ends came to 9 bases. Germline loops: CDR1 SGHRS, CDR2 YFSETQ. As DNA, the CDR3 is TGCGCCAGCAGCTTGGGGATATCTGCAGATACGCAGTATTTT. Translating gives CASSLGISADTQYF.

This clonotype occurred many times. The chain uses TRBV3-1 and TRBJ2-5, with D unclear. This CDR3 is built from 11 residues. The germline V gene has CDR1 LGHDT and CDR2 YNNKEL (reference sequence). V was trimmed by 0 bases and J by 7 bases, leaving 3 bases between them. CDR3 nucleotides: TGTGCCAGCAGCCAAGAGAGGACCCAGTACTTC. Translating it yields CASSQERTQYF.

The chain uses TRBV12-5 and TRBJ1-6; D might be TRBD1 (5 bases). Germline V gene sequence: CDR1 LGHNT, CDR2 FRNRAP. The length of the CDR3 is 11 residues. The V gene lost 6 bases and the J gene lost 13 bases, with 10 bases spanning the gap. The CDR3 loop is CASGLRGPLHF. The CDR3 DNA reads TGTGCTAGTGGCCTGCGGGGGCCCCTCCACTTT.

Many counts were recorded for this clonotype. The chain links TRBV11-2 to TRBJ2-4; D not certain. Trimming pared 6 bases from V and 0 bases from J, leaving 6 bases between. Per germline, CDR1 SGHAT and CDR2 FQNNGV. CDR3 length: 13 amino acids. CDR3 coding DNA: TGTGCCAGCAGAAGGGTAGCCAAAAACATTCAGTACTTC. This encodes CASRRVAKNIQYF.